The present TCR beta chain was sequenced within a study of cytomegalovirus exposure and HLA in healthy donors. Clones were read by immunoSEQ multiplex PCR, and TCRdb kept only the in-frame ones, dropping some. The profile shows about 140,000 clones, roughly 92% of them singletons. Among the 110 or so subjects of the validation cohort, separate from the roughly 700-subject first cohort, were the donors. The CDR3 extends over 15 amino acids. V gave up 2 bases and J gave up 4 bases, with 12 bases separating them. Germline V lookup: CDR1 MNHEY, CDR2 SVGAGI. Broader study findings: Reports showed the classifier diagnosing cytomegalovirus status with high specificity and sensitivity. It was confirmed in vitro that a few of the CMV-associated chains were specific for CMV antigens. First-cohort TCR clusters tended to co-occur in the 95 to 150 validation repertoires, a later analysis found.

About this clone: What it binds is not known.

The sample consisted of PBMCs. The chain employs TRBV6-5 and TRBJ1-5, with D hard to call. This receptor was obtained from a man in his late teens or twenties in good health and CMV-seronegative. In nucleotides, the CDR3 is TGTGCCAGCAGTTACCGAGAGGGAAAGAATCAGCCCCAGCATTTT. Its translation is CASSYREGKNQPQHF.